This TCR beta chain comes out of a study of cytomegalovirus exposure and HLA in healthy donors. The repertoire was sequenced with immunoSEQ multiplex PCR; TCRdb's copy has only in-frame clones and lacks some. The sample carries 220,000 or so clones, over 70% recorded once. The TCR sequence derives from a woman aged 30 to 39 in good health and CMV-seropositive. Sequencing was carried out using PBMCs.

In DNA, the CDR3 is TGCGCCAGCACCGTGAGCGGGAACACGGTGACAGATACGCAGTATTTT. Protein sequence: CASTVSGNTVTDTQYF. The rearrangement links TRBV5-1 to TRBJ2-3, with 7 nucleotides matching TRBD2. Germline trimming cut 6 bases from V and 3 bases from J; bases unmatched to any gene: 13. Germline V lookup: CDR1 SGHRS, CDR2 YFSETQ. This CDR3 comprises 16 residues.